This T cell receptor (beta chain) was sequenced for a study of T-cell memory formation after mild COVID-19. TCRdb processed the 5' RACE reads anew with MiXCR; each CDR3 protein has one entry. The profile shows around 340,000 distinct CDR3 sequences, 21% of them singletons. The CDR3 is made up of 14 amino acids. The germline V gene encodes CDR1 SGHTA and CDR2 FQGNSA. With 5 bases removed from V and 5 bases from J, the gap between germline ends came to 15 bases. Material: PBMCs or a T cell subset sorted from them (not recorded which). This chain connects TRBV7-2 to TRBJ1-1; tentative D call: TRBD1 (6 bases). The receptor comes from an adult woman who had mild COVID-19 (a few samples of this study predate the infection). Cell type and time point are not known. DNA for the CDR3: TGTGCCAGCAGCGGATACCTCAGGGGTACTGAAGCTTTCTTT. Residues: CASSGYLRGTEAFF.